This entry is about one TCR beta chain. The data originate from a study of blood T cell repertoires in COVID-19. Across the study: Donors in the United States, Italy and Spain gave samples during acute or convalescent COVID-19.

Authors' analysis steps: Using reference gene primer amplification, nucleated cell counts were estimated. Sequencing used immunoSEQ multiplex PCR; TCRdb keeps in-frame clones, though not all of them. V and J calls and clone size are as listed in that table; D and trimming were resolved from the DNA. This table holds about 300,000 clones, approximately 91% found once. The cohort comprised adults aged about 18 to 100 years residing in under 25 US areas. Participant reports of clinical history set cohort assignment. Germline loops: CDR1 LGHNA, CDR2 YSLEER. The junction had 5 bases not matched to a gene; V was cut back by 2 bases and J by 2 bases. The CDR3 runs to 15 residues.

The chain is built from TRBV4-3 and TRBJ2-7; 8 positions match TRBD2. This sequence originates from a woman aged 40 to 50 who had recovered from COVID-19. What was sequenced was PBMCs or T cells enriched from blood (not recorded which). The CDR3 loop is CASSQYGRGTYEQYF. CDR3 in DNA: TGCGCCAGCAGCCAATACGGGAGGGGAACCTACGAGCAGTACTTC.